These 2 T cell receptor beta chains were all obtained from the same sample, sequenced in a study of early stage breast cancer tumors. Produced via immunoSEQ multiplex PCR; TCRdb's table is partial and in-frame only. Among about 9,600 clones, 60% to 75% were seen once, and the ten largest hold over 9.5%. Sequenced: breast tumor tissue. Receptors were obtained from a person between 55 and 69 years old with breast cancer.

CDR3 sequence (DNA): TGCGCCAGCAGAGTCAGGGCGGGAGGGGCCAACGTCCTGACTTTC. As protein: CASRVRAGGANVLTF. The chain carries TRBV4-1 and TRBJ2-6, with TRBD2 as a possible D gene (6 bases). Germline V gene lookup returns CDR1 MGHRA and CDR2 YSYEKL. The CDR3 loop spans 15 amino acids. Deletions cut 6 bases from V and 4 bases from J, with 13 bases between.

The chain has TRBV7-2 and TRBJ1-1; D not certain. V shed 1 base and J shed 0 bases, with 9 bases lying between them. This CDR3 comprises 15 residues. CDR1 and CDR2 (germline): SGHTA, FQGNSA. The CDR3 DNA reads TGTGCCAGCAGCTTAGTTCGGGAGGTGAACACTGAAGCTTTCTTT. Translation: CASSLVREVNTEAFF.